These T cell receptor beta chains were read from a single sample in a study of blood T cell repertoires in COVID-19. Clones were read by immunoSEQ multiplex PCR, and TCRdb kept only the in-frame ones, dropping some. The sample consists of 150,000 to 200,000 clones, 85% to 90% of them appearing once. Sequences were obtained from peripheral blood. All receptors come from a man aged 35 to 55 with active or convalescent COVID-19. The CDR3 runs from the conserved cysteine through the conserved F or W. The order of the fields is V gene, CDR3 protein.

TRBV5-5	CASSLAIQETQYF
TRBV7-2	CASRVGGGIYEQYF
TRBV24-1	CATSEVQGDDGYTF
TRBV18	CASSPDLLRDQPQHF
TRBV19	CATKDRGSANYGYTF
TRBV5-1	CASSYSSVNTEAFF
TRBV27	CATTSRGGFNSPLHF
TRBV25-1	CASSPKGGKGAETQYF
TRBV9	CASSAPLLAAGPNEQFF
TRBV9	CASRKTGGSAFF
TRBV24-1	CATSDSLDRGVWEKLFF
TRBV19	CASRSAGGSSGNTIYF
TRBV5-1	CASSLSSGHLSGNTIYF
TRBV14	CASSQIRDRNSPLHF
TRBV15	CATSRGGLAGRLYTDTQYF
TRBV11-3	CASSRGTGSGNTIYF
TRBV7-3	CASSASGGASYGYTF
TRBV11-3	CASSPGNSPYEQYF
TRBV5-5	CASSLSLAGVSYEQYF
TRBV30	CACRTDYEQYF